This T cell receptor (beta chain) was retrieved from a study of shared T cell receptors in the human thymus. Germline V lookup: CDR1 SGHVS, CDR2 FQNEAQ. V lost 3 bases to trimming and J lost 0 bases, with 12 bases between them. The CDR3 covers 16 residues. Assay used: immunoSEQ multiplex PCR; TCRdb lists only in-frame clones, some missing. In the table there are 600,000 to 900,000 clones, 70% to 90% of which are singletons. The same sample was also studied in work on human thymus T cells. This second study notes: Reports from related research described highly overlapping thymic repertoires among unrelated individuals.

The sample taken for sequencing was thymocytes. V and J are TRBV7-8 and TRBJ1-5; D remains ambiguous. The sequence was collected from a girl under two years old with a congenital heart defect. In nucleotides, the CDR3 is TGTGCCAGCAGCTTCCGGGAGGATGATAGCAATCAGCCCCAGCATTTT. Encoded protein: CASSFREDDSNQPQHF.